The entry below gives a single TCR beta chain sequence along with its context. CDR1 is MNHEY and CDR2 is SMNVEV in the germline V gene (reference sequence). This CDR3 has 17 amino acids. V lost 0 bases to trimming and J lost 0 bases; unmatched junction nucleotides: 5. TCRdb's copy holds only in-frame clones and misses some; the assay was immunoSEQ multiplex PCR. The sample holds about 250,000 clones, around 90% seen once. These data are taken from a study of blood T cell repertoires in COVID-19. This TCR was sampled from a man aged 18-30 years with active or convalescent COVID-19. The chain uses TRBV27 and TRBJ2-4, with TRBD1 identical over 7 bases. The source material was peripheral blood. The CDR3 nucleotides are TGTGCCAGCAGTTTATCCGGGACAGCTATAGCCAAAAACATTCAGTACTTC. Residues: CASSLSGTAIAKNIQYF.